The clone carrying this TCR beta chain was detected many times. Its antigen remains unidentified. The CDR3 regions of TCR beta were amplified from RNA transcripts. TCR CDR3 underwent first-round RT-PCR with the HTBI primer set. TCRdb re-analysed the multiplex PCR reads in MiXCR, keeping a single row per CDR3 protein. The table includes about 580,000 distinct CDR3 sequences, approximately 15% detected once. Each diagnosis was grounded in clinical symptoms, serum thyroxine and TRAb, thyroid ultrasound, and orbital computed tomography. This specimen comes from a study of T cells in Graves' hyperthyroidism and ophthalmopathy. Whole-study findings and limits: The model identified upcoming ophthalmopathy a median around 6 months ahead of onset. A model of 13 V-J features distinguished ophthalmopathy from stable hyperthyroidism.

The V end was cut by 4 bases, the J end by 3 bases, with 16 bases between. Germline V CDR1 and CDR2: MNHEY, SMNVEV (reference sequence). There are 15 residues in the CDR3. The sample was blood. The chain has TRBV27 and TRBJ2-7; TRBD2 is a possible D gene (6 bases). The receptor was isolated from a woman in her twenties or thirties with Graves' hyperthyroidism that later progressed to Graves' ophthalmopathy. In nucleotides, the CDR3 is TGTGCCAGCAGTTCGGGGGACTCAGGGAACTACGAGCAGTACTTC. Protein sequence: CASSSGDSGNYEQYF.